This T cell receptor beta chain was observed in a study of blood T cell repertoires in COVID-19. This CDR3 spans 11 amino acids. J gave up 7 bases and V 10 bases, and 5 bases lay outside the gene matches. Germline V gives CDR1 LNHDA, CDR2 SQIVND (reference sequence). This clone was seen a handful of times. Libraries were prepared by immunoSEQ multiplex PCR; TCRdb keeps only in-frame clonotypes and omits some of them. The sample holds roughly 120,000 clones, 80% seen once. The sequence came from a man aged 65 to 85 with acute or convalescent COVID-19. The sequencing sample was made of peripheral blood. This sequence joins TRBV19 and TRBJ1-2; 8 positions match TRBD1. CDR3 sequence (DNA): TGTGCCACCGGACAGGGCGGTGGCTACACCTTC. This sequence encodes CATGQGGGYTF.